Listed below are T cell receptor beta chains from one sample, sequenced in a study of blood T cell repertoires in COVID-19. TCRdb's copy holds only in-frame clones and misses some; the assay was immunoSEQ multiplex PCR. This table holds 200,000 or so clones, approximately 83% found once. Source material: PBMCs or T cells enriched from blood (not recorded which). These receptors were taken from a man aged 35-49 years who had recovered from COVID-19. CDR3s include the opening cysteine and the closing phenylalanine or tryptophan. Fields, in order: J gene, D gene, clone size, V gene, CDR3 protein, CDR3 DNA. A D gene is named only where the DNA matches it firmly. The size entry is marked missing in some rows and otherwise reads once, few, many or a size class.

j_gene: TRBJ1-5
d_gene: -
abundance: few
v_gene: TRBV5-6
CDR3aa: CASSVTGGSNQPQHF
CDR3nt: TGTGCCAGCAGCGTAACTGGAGGAAGCAATCAGCCCCAGCATTTT

j_gene: TRBJ1-1
d_gene: -
abundance: -
v_gene: TRBV18
CDR3aa: CASSPTGQGRRNTEAFF
CDR3nt: TGTGCCAGCTCACCTACTGGACAAGGGAGGAGGAACACTGAAGCTTTCTTT

j_gene: TRBJ2-3
d_gene: TRBD2
abundance: -
v_gene: TRBV4-3
CDR3aa: CASSQEGLAGGADTQYF
CDR3nt: TGCGCCAGCAGCCAAGAGGGACTAGCGGGGGGGGCAGATACGCAGTATTTT

j_gene: TRBJ1-2
d_gene: TRBD1
abundance: few
v_gene: TRBV5-1
CDR3aa: CASSWGQGSDGYTF
CDR3nt: TGCGCCAGCAGCTGGGGACAGGGCAGTGATGGCTACACCTTC

j_gene: TRBJ2-3
d_gene: TRBD2
abundance: -
v_gene: TRBV4-1
CDR3aa: CASSQASGGRGADTQYF
CDR3nt: TGCGCCAGCAGCCAAGCCTCGGGGGGTAGAGGGGCAGATACGCAGTATTTT

j_gene: TRBJ2-5
d_gene: -
abundance: -
v_gene: TRBV10-3
CDR3aa: CAISVGGETQYF
CDR3nt: TGTGCCATCAGTGTGGGGGGAGAGACCCAGTACTTC

j_gene: TRBJ1-6
d_gene: -
abundance: -
v_gene: TRBV28
CDR3aa: CASSRGLYNSPLHF
CDR3nt: TGTGCCAGCAGCAGGGGTCTCTATAATTCACCCCTCCACTTT

j_gene: TRBJ2-1
d_gene: TRBD2
abundance: -
v_gene: TRBV7-2
CDR3aa: CASSLGTSGTNEQFF
CDR3nt: TGTGCCAGCAGCCTCGGGACTAGCGGCACCAATGAGCAGTTCTTC

j_gene: TRBJ2-1
d_gene: TRBD2
abundance: -
v_gene: TRBV19
CDR3aa: CASKGTSGGAYNEQFF
CDR3nt: TGTGCCAGTAAAGGTACTAGCGGGGGGGCCTACAATGAGCAGTTCTTC

j_gene: TRBJ2-7
d_gene: TRBD2
abundance: -
v_gene: TRBV19
CDR3aa: CASSARGKGREQYF
CDR3nt: TGTGCCAGTAGTGCGCGGGGGAAGGGGCGCGAGCAGTACTTC

j_gene: TRBJ1-2
d_gene: -
abundance: -
v_gene: TRBV6-5
CDR3aa: CASSYSIYPGNYGYTF
CDR3nt: TGTGCCAGCAGTTACTCGATATACCCGGGGAACTATGGCTACACCTTC

j_gene: TRBJ2-4
d_gene: -
abundance: -
v_gene: TRBV5-4
CDR3aa: CASTDSEMPKNIQYF
CDR3nt: TGTGCCAGCACCGATTCGGAGATGCCCAAAAACATTCAGTACTTC

j_gene: TRBJ2-2
d_gene: TRBD2
abundance: -
v_gene: TRBV5-5
CDR3aa: CASSSRLAGLTGELFF
CDR3nt: TGTGCCAGCAGCTCTAGACTAGCGGGGCTAACCGGGGAGCTGTTTTTT

j_gene: TRBJ1-2
d_gene: -
abundance: -
v_gene: TRBV12-3/TRBV12-4
CDR3aa: CASSIDGGYGYTF
CDR3nt: TGTGCCAGCAGTATAGACGGAGGGTATGGCTACACCTTC

j_gene: TRBJ1-1
d_gene: -
abundance: -
v_gene: TRBV12-3/TRBV12-4
CDR3aa: CASSFGGNTEAFF
CDR3nt: TGTGCCAGCAGTTTCGGCGGGAACACTGAAGCTTTCTTT

j_gene: TRBJ1-2
d_gene: -
abundance: few
v_gene: TRBV5-4
CDR3aa: CASSFGGIDYGYTF
CDR3nt: TGTGCCAGCAGCTTCGGGGGAATCGACTATGGCTACACCTTC

j_gene: TRBJ2-7
d_gene: -
abundance: -
v_gene: TRBV9
CDR3aa: CASSVGADYEQYF
CDR3nt: TGTGCCAGCAGCGTAGGCGCTGACTACGAGCAGTACTTC

j_gene: TRBJ1-4
d_gene: TRBD1
abundance: -
v_gene: TRBV12-3/TRBV12-4
CDR3aa: CASSDHRGGLFF
CDR3nt: TGTGCCAGCAGTGATCACAGGGGTGGACTGTTTTTT

j_gene: TRBJ2-7
d_gene: TRBD2
abundance: -
v_gene: TRBV2
CDR3aa: CASSERAAGGPYEQYF
CDR3nt: TGTGCCAGCAGTGAAAGGGCGGCGGGGGGTCCCTACGAGCAGTACTTC

j_gene: TRBJ2-7
d_gene: TRBD1
abundance: -
v_gene: TRBV11-2
CDR3aa: CASSSRGLGEQYF
CDR3nt: TGTGCCAGCAGCTCCAGGGGGCTAGGCGAGCAGTACTTC

j_gene: TRBJ1-1
d_gene: TRBD1
abundance: -
v_gene: TRBV2
CDR3aa: CASGTDSSRAFF
CDR3nt: TGTGCCAGCGGGACAGATTCTTCGAGGGCTTTCTTT

j_gene: TRBJ1-4
d_gene: -
abundance: -
v_gene: TRBV7-9
CDR3aa: CASSSGGRDNEKLFF
CDR3nt: TGTGCCAGCAGCTCCGGGGGTAGAGACAATGAAAAACTGTTTTTT

j_gene: TRBJ1-2
d_gene: TRBD1
abundance: -
v_gene: TRBV2
CDR3aa: CASTDRESGYGYTF
CDR3nt: TGTGCCAGCACGGACAGGGAGAGTGGCTATGGCTACACCTTC

j_gene: TRBJ2-3
d_gene: TRBD2
abundance: -
v_gene: TRBV5-1
CDR3aa: CASSLLGRGGTDTQYF
CDR3nt: TGCGCCAGCAGCTTATTGGGGAGGGGTGGAACAGATACGCAGTATTTT

j_gene: TRBJ1-2
d_gene: -
abundance: -
v_gene: TRBV19
CDR3aa: CASSIDRKYGYTF
CDR3nt: TGTGCCAGTAGTATTGACAGGAAATATGGCTACACCTTC

j_gene: TRBJ1-2
d_gene: -
abundance: -
v_gene: TRBV5-1
CDR3aa: CASSLRLQGGGYTF
CDR3nt: TGCGCCAGCAGCTTGCGGCTACAGGGTGGAGGCTACACCTTC

j_gene: TRBJ1-1
d_gene: TRBD1
abundance: -
v_gene: TRBV28
CDR3aa: CATRQGANPEAFF
CDR3nt: TGTGCCACCCGACAGGGGGCAAATCCTGAAGCTTTCTTT

j_gene: TRBJ1-6
d_gene: -
abundance: -
v_gene: TRBV19
CDR3aa: CASTPEGSHSPLHF
CDR3nt: TGTGCCAGTACCCCTGAGGGCAGTCACTCACCCCTCCACTTT

j_gene: TRBJ2-7
d_gene: -
abundance: -
v_gene: TRBV18
CDR3aa: CASSPPSPGNYEQYF
CDR3nt: TGTGCCAGCTCACCACCGAGTCCAGGCAACTACGAGCAGTACTTC

j_gene: TRBJ1-4
d_gene: -
abundance: few
v_gene: TRBV7-9
CDR3aa: CASSRGTGRAANEKLFF
CDR3nt: TGTGCCAGCAGCCGGGGCACAGGGAGGGCGGCTAATGAAAAACTGTTTTTT

j_gene: TRBJ1-2
d_gene: -
abundance: -
v_gene: TRBV14
CDR3aa: CASSQLGTNYGYTF
CDR3nt: TGTGCCAGCAGCCAACTAGGGACAAACTATGGCTACACCTTC

j_gene: TRBJ2-3
d_gene: -
abundance: -
v_gene: TRBV12-3/TRBV12-4
CDR3aa: CASSANRAHTQYF
CDR3nt: TGTGCCAGCAGTGCAAACAGGGCGCATACGCAGTATTTT

j_gene: TRBJ2-7
d_gene: TRBD1
abundance: -
v_gene: TRBV27
CDR3aa: CASRAQGLKNEQYF
CDR3nt: TGTGCCAGCAGGGCACAGGGGCTTAAGAACGAGCAGTACTTC

j_gene: TRBJ1-4
d_gene: -
abundance: once
v_gene: TRBV28
CDR3aa: CASRNRNEKLFF
CDR3nt: TGTGCAAGCAGAAACAGGAATGAAAAACTGTTTTTT

j_gene: TRBJ1-1
d_gene: -
abundance: once
v_gene: TRBV3-1/TRBV3-2
CDR3aa: CASSQGQLLMNTEAFF
CDR3nt: TGTGCCAGCAGCCAAGGACAGCTTTTAATGAACACTGAAGCTTTCTTT

j_gene: TRBJ2-6
d_gene: TRBD1
abundance: -
v_gene: TRBV5-1
CDR3aa: CASSSRTGGTGANVLTF
CDR3nt: TGCGCCAGCAGCTCTCGGACAGGGGGGACTGGGGCCAACGTCCTGACTTTC

j_gene: TRBJ2-7
d_gene: TRBD1
abundance: -
v_gene: TRBV5-1
CDR3aa: CASSAGQGGEQYF
CDR3nt: TGCGCCAGCAGCGCGGGACAGGGAGGCGAGCAGTACTTC

j_gene: TRBJ2-2
d_gene: -
abundance: -
v_gene: TRBV19
CDR3aa: CASSPPEGHTGELFF
CDR3nt: TGTGCCAGTAGTCCCCCGGAGGGGCACACCGGGGAGCTGTTTTTT

j_gene: TRBJ2-3
d_gene: TRBD2
abundance: -
v_gene: TRBV9
CDR3aa: CASSPGLAGSTDTQYF
CDR3nt: TGTGCCAGCAGCCCGGGACTAGCGGGGAGCACAGATACGCAGTATTTT

j_gene: TRBJ2-1
d_gene: -
abundance: -
v_gene: TRBV19
CDR3aa: CASSIAGSSYNEQFF
CDR3nt: TGTGCCAGTAGTATAGCGGGAAGCTCCTACAATGAGCAGTTCTTC

j_gene: TRBJ1-5
d_gene: TRBD1
abundance: -
v_gene: TRBV6-6
CDR3aa: CASSGSGQGWSNQPQHF
CDR3nt: TGTGCCAGCAGTGGATCGGGACAGGGGTGGTCAAATCAGCCCCAGCATTTT

j_gene: TRBJ1-5
d_gene: TRBD1
abundance: -
v_gene: TRBV28
CDR3aa: CASSLSGQGANQPQHF
CDR3nt: TGTGCCAGCAGCCTCTCGGGACAGGGGGCTAATCAGCCCCAGCATTTT

j_gene: TRBJ2-1
d_gene: TRBD1
abundance: -
v_gene: TRBV7-2
CDR3aa: CASSLDRGAYNEQFF
CDR3nt: TGTGCCAGCAGCTTAGACAGGGGGGCCTACAATGAGCAGTTCTTC

j_gene: TRBJ2-1
d_gene: -
abundance: -
v_gene: TRBV28
CDR3aa: CASNGGQIYNEQFF
CDR3nt: TGTGCCAGTAACGGGGGACAGATCTACAATGAGCAGTTCTTC

j_gene: TRBJ2-7
d_gene: -
abundance: few
v_gene: TRBV5-6
CDR3aa: CASSSTEAYEQYF
CDR3nt: TGTGCCAGCAGCTCGACAGAGGCCTACGAGCAGTACTTC

j_gene: TRBJ2-6
d_gene: -
abundance: -
v_gene: TRBV28
CDR3aa: CASSLIPVISSGANVLTF
CDR3nt: TGTGCCAGCAGTTTAATTCCGGTTATTAGCTCTGGGGCCAACGTCCTGACTTTC

j_gene: TRBJ2-7
d_gene: -
abundance: -
v_gene: TRBV5-5
CDR3aa: CASSLEYYTGWDEQYF
CDR3nt: TGTGCCAGCAGCTTGGAATATTATACGGGGTGGGACGAGCAGTACTTC

j_gene: TRBJ1-2
d_gene: -
abundance: once
v_gene: TRBV5-4
CDR3aa: CASSLASSDGYTF
CDR3nt: TGTGCCAGCAGCTTGGCATCCAGCGATGGCTACACCTTC

j_gene: TRBJ2-7
d_gene: -
abundance: -
v_gene: TRBV10-1
CDR3aa: CASSEEVALYEQYF
CDR3nt: TGCGCCAGCAGTGAAGAGGTCGCTTTATACGAGCAGTACTTC

j_gene: TRBJ1-5
d_gene: TRBD1
abundance: -
v_gene: TRBV4-1
CDR3aa: CASSQDGGETGGPQPQHF
CDR3nt: TGCGCCAGCAGCCAAGATGGGGGCGAGACAGGGGGCCCTCAGCCCCAGCATTTT

j_gene: TRBJ2-7
d_gene: TRBD2
abundance: -
v_gene: TRBV7-2
CDR3aa: CASSWSRDSGGPTYEQYF
CDR3nt: TGTGCCAGCAGCTGGAGTAGAGATAGCGGGGGCCCCACCTACGAGCAGTACTTC

j_gene: TRBJ1-5
d_gene: TRBD1
abundance: few
v_gene: TRBV19
CDR3aa: CATKPGQGEMSQPQHF
CDR3nt: TGTGCCACTAAACCGGGACAGGGGGAGATGAGTCAGCCCCAGCATTTT

j_gene: TRBJ1-2
d_gene: TRBD1
abundance: -
v_gene: TRBV24-1
CDR3aa: CATSDRWDRGNGYTF
CDR3nt: TGTGCCACCAGTGACCGATGGGACAGGGGAAATGGCTACACCTTC